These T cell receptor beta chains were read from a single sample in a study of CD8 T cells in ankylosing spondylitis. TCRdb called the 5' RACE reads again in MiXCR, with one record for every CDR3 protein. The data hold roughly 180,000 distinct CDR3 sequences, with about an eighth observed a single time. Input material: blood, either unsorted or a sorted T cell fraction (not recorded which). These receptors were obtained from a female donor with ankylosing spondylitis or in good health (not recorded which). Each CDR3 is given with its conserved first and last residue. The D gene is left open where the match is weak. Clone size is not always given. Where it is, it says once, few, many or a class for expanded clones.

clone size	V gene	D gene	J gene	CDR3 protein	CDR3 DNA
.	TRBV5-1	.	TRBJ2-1	CASSLEEWWDEQFF	TGCGCCAGCAGCTTGGAAGAGTGGTGGGATGAGCAGTTCTTC
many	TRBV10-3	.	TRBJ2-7	CAISPYIPGRNSYEQYF	TGTGCCATCAGTCCCTATATCCCAGGACGTAACTCCTACGAGCAGTACTTC
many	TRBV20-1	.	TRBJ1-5	CSAREPAQGGPQHF	TGCAGTGCTAGAGAACCCGCTCAGGGAGGGCCCCAGCATTTT
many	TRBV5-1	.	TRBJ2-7	CASSFPNAGSYEQYF	TGCGCCAGCAGCTTTCCTAACGCAGGCTCCTACGAGCAGTACTTC
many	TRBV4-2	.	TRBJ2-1	CASSQELRVDEQFF	TGTGCCAGCAGCCAAGAGTTGAGGGTCGATGAGCAGTTCTTC
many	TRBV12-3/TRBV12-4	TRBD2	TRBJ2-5	CASRPSGGGETQYF	TGTGCCAGCAGGCCCTCGGGGGGAGGAGAGACCCAGTACTTC
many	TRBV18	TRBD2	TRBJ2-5	CATRTSASQETQYF	TGTGCCACCCGGACTAGCGCCTCCCAAGAGACCCAGTACTTC
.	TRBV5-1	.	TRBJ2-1	CASSLEFFDEQFF	TGCGCCAGCAGCTTAGAGTTTTTCGATGAGCAGTTCTTC
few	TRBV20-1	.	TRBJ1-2	CSARSASENYGYTF	TGCAGTGCTAGGTCGGCCTCCGAGAACTATGGCTACACCTTC
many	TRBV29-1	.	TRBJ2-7	CSVGQSYEQYF	TGCAGCGTTGGGCAGTCCTACGAGCAGTACTTC
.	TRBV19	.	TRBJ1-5	CASSILQGYSNQPQHF	TGTGCCAGTAGTATACTACAGGGTTATAGCAATCAGCCCCAGCATTTT
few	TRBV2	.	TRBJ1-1	CASATQRDTEAFF	TGTGCCAGCGCGACCCAGAGAGACACTGAAGCTTTCTTT
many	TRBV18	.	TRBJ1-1	CASSPTVGRGEAFF	TGTGCCAGCTCACCAACGGTGGGACGCGGTGAAGCTTTCTTT
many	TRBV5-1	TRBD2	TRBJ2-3	CASSLVERELMTDTQYF	TGCGCCAGCAGCTTGGTCGAGCGGGAGCTGATGACAGATACGCAGTATTTT
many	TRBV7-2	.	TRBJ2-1	CASSWGVGSTSF	.